This TCR beta chain is from a study of blood T cell repertoires in COVID-19. For the study at large: The United States, Italy and Spain provided the acute and convalescent COVID-19 samples.

In the authors' methods: The authors estimated nucleated cell counts from reference gene primer amplification. Here immunoSEQ multiplex PCR was the method, and the copy in TCRdb shows in-frame clones only, minus some. V, J and clone size reflect that table, while D and trimming were determined from the DNA. The table shows tens of thousands of clones, with approximately 71% occurring only once. J gave up 11 bases and V 6 bases, and 15 bases lay outside the gene matches. CDR1 and CDR2 from the germline V gene are LGHDT and YNNKEL (reference sequence). This CDR3 is built from 14 residues. The sequenced sample consisted of peripheral blood. The receptor's source is a woman in her forties or fifties with acute or convalescent COVID-19. The genes are TRBV3-1 (or the pseudogene TRBV3-2) and TRBJ1-1, with 7 nucleotides matching TRBD1. This chain's CDR3 is CASSHRGKNGRAFF. CDR3 nucleotides: TGTGCCAGCAGTCACAGGGGAAAGAACGGAAGGGCTTTCTTT.